The T cell receptor (beta chain) under discussion was sequenced for a study of blood T cell repertoires in COVID-19. Across the study: Researchers got acute and convalescent COVID-19 samples from the United States, Italy and Spain. PBMCs, B-cell-depleted T cells, or T cells provided the cDNA or gDNA that made up the material.

In the original analysis: Reference gene primer amplification gave nucleated cell count estimates. The assay was immunoSEQ multiplex PCR, and TCRdb's table has in-frame clones only and misses some. V, J and clone size derive from that table, while D and trimming were established from the DNA sequence. The sample lists more than 95,000 clones; about three quarters were seen once. In its sample, this clone was seen a few times. This CDR3 comprises 13 residues. V gave up 7 bases and J gave up 7 bases; unmatched junction bases: 7. Germline CDR1 SQVTM, CDR2 ANQGSEA. This clonotype originated in a woman in her seventies with acute or convalescent COVID-19. J is TRBJ1-2 and V is TRBV29-1; 12 nucleotides line up with TRBD1. The sample taken for sequencing was peripheral blood. The CDR3 is CSGGTGGASGYTF. The CDR3 DNA reads as TGCAGCGGAGGGACAGGGGGCGCGAGTGGCTACACCTTC.